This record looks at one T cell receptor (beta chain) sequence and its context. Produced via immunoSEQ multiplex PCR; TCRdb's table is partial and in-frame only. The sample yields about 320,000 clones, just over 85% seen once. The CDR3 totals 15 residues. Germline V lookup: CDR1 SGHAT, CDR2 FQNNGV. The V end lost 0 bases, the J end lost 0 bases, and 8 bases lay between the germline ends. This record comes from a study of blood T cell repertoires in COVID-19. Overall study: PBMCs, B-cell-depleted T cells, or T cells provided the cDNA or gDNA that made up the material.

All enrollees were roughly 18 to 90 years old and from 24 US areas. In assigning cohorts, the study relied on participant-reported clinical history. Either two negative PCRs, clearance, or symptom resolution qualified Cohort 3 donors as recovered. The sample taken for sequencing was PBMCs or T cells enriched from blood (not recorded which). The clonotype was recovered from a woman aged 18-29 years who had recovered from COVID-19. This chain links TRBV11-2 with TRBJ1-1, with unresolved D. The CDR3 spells CASSLEASMNTEAFF. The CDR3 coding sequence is TGTGCCAGCAGCTTAGAAGCATCCATGAACACTGAAGCTTTCTTT.